Listed below are T cell receptor beta chains from one sample, sequenced in a study of T cell repertoires in cytomegalovirus infection. No cognate antigen is known for these TCRs. TCRdb redid the calling of the reads with MiXCR, one entry per CDR3 protein. The table lists roughly 310,000 distinct CDR3 sequences, almost 30% of them singletons. The source was cultured PBMCs, collected from culture after CMV antigen stimulation. The receptors shown here come from a human donor in good health (CMV status not recorded). Some clones in this sample may be carry-over from other donors' samples. The CDR3 runs from the conserved cysteine through the conserved F or W. Fields, in order: clone size, D gene, V gene, J gene, CDR3 DNA, CDR3 protein. The D gene is left open where the match is weak. Rows may omit the clone size; those that give it use once, few, many or a size class.

abundance: few
d_gene: .
v_gene: TRBV7-6
j_gene: TRBJ2-6
CDR3nt: TGTGCCAGCAGCCGAGTCAGGGGTTCTGGGGCCAACGTCCTGACTTTC
CDR3aa: CASSRVRGSGANVLTF

abundance: .
d_gene: .
v_gene: TRBV6-1
j_gene: TRBJ2-7
CDR3nt: TGTGCCAGCAGTGCGGGGGTAGCGGACCTTTACGAGCAGTACTTC
CDR3aa: CASSAGVADLYEQYF

abundance: few
d_gene: TRBD2
v_gene: TRBV4-2
j_gene: TRBJ2-7
CDR3nt: TGTGCCAGCAGCCAAGCCACTAGCGGTTCCTACGAGCAGTACTTC
CDR3aa: CASSQATSGSYEQYF

abundance: many
d_gene: .
v_gene: TRBV7-6
j_gene: TRBJ1-2
CDR3nt: TGTGCCAGCAGCTTGGGCCCCGCGACGGTCTATGGCTACACCTTC
CDR3aa: CASSLGPATVYGYTF

abundance: few
d_gene: TRBD1
v_gene: TRBV4-1
j_gene: TRBJ1-2
CDR3nt: TGCGCCAGCAGCCAATGGGACAGGGAAATCTATGGCTACACCTTC
CDR3aa: CASSQWDREIYGYTF

abundance: many
d_gene: TRBD2
v_gene: TRBV7-2
j_gene: TRBJ2-5
CDR3nt: TGTGCCAGCAGCCGACTAGCCCAAGAGACCCAGTACTTC
CDR3aa: CASSRLAQETQYF

abundance: .
d_gene: .
v_gene: TRBV6-5
j_gene: TRBJ1-4
CDR3nt: TGTGCCAGCAGACGGTTGGGACGGGCTAATGAAAAACTGTTTTTT
CDR3aa: CASRRLGRANEKLFF

abundance: few
d_gene: TRBD2
v_gene: TRBV7-3
j_gene: TRBJ2-1
CDR3nt: TGTGCCAGCAGCCCATGGGGACTAGCGGGGGCGAATGAGCAGTTCTTC
CDR3aa: CASSPWGLAGANEQFF

abundance: .
d_gene: TRBD2
v_gene: TRBV19
j_gene: TRBJ2-1
CDR3nt: TGTGCCAGTAGACCGGGACTAGCTTATGAGCAGTTCTTC
CDR3aa: CASRPGLAYEQFF

abundance: .
d_gene: .
v_gene: TRBV19
j_gene: TRBJ1-2
CDR3nt: TGTGCCAGTAGTATTGACAGGATGGGTGGCTACACCTTC
CDR3aa: CASSIDRMGGYTF

abundance: few
d_gene: TRBD1
v_gene: TRBV3-1
j_gene: TRBJ1-6
CDR3nt: TGTGCCAGCAGCCCAGGGGGCGCTTTCGGATCACCCCTCCACTTT
CDR3aa: CASSPGGAFGSPLHF

abundance: .
d_gene: TRBD1
v_gene: TRBV20-1
j_gene: TRBJ1-5
CDR3nt: TGCAGTGCGGGGACAGCCCGTGGCAATCAGCCCCAGCATTTT
CDR3aa: CSAGTARGNQPQHF

abundance: few
d_gene: .
v_gene: TRBV7-3
j_gene: TRBJ1-6
CDR3nt: TGTGCCAGCAGCTTAACTCTGGGGGCGAATTCACCCCTCCACTTT
CDR3aa: CASSLTLGANSPLHF

abundance: many
d_gene: .
v_gene: TRBV7-8
j_gene: TRBJ1-6
CDR3nt: TGTGCCAGCAGCTTAGGGGGTGACCCGAATTCACCCCTCCACTTT
CDR3aa: CASSLGGDPNSPLHF

abundance: .
d_gene: .
v_gene: TRBV5-5
j_gene: TRBJ2-5
CDR3nt: TGTGCCAGCAGCTTGGCCCCCTGGGAGACCCAGTACTTC
CDR3aa: CASSLAPWETQYF

abundance: .
d_gene: TRBD1
v_gene: TRBV5-1
j_gene: TRBJ2-7
CDR3nt: TGCGCCAGCAGCCCGGGGACAGGGGGACCCTACGAGCAGTACTTC
CDR3aa: CASSPGTGGPYEQYF

abundance: .
d_gene: .
v_gene: TRBV5-4
j_gene: TRBJ1-4
CDR3nt: TGTGCCAGCAGCTACCGGGACTCTAATGAAAAACTGTTTTTT
CDR3aa: CASSYRDSNEKLFF

abundance: few
d_gene: .
v_gene: TRBV2
j_gene: TRBJ1-1
CDR3nt: TGTGCCAGCATTCGAGCGTTAATGAACACTGAAGCTTTCTTT
CDR3aa: CASIRALMNTEAFF

abundance: many
d_gene: .
v_gene: TRBV13
j_gene: TRBJ1-1
CDR3nt: TGTGCCAGCAGCGACGAGGGGGGGGGCAAGGCTGAAGCTTTCTTT
CDR3aa: CASSDEGGGKAEAFF

abundance: .
d_gene: .
v_gene: TRBV25-1
j_gene: TRBJ2-1
CDR3nt: TGTGCCAGCAGTATTCGGGCGGGGCGGTACAATGAGCAGTTCTTC
CDR3aa: CASSIRAGRYNEQFF

abundance: .
d_gene: .
v_gene: TRBV9
j_gene: TRBJ1-1
CDR3nt: TGTGCCAGCAGCGCAACAGGAGATACTGAAGCTTTCTTT
CDR3aa: CASSATGDTEAFF

abundance: few
d_gene: TRBD2
v_gene: TRBV20-1
j_gene: TRBJ2-1
CDR3nt: TGCAGTGCTCCAGTGGGGGGGAGGGCCTACTACAATGAGCAGTTCTTC
CDR3aa: CSAPVGGRAYYNEQFF

abundance: .
d_gene: .
v_gene: TRBV12-5
j_gene: TRBJ2-2
CDR3nt: TGTGCTAGTGGTGCGGGGACAGTAAACACCGGGGAGCTGTTTTTT
CDR3aa: CASGAGTVNTGELFF

abundance: .
d_gene: TRBD2
v_gene: TRBV7-3
j_gene: TRBJ2-3
CDR3nt: TGTGCCAGCAGCCCGGGACTAGCGGGAGGCGCAGATACGCAGTATTTT
CDR3aa: CASSPGLAGGADTQYF

abundance: few
d_gene: TRBD1
v_gene: TRBV19
j_gene: TRBJ1-5
CDR3nt: TGTGCCAGTAGTACATTACAAGGGACAGGGACGGATCAGCCCCAGCATTTT
CDR3aa: CASSTLQGTGTDQPQHF

abundance: many
d_gene: TRBD1
v_gene: TRBV7-2
j_gene: TRBJ1-2
CDR3nt: TGTGCCAGCAGCTTAAGGGAGACAGGGGTTGATGGCTACACCTTC
CDR3aa: CASSLRETGVDGYTF

abundance: once
d_gene: TRBD2
v_gene: TRBV5-5
j_gene: TRBJ2-1
CDR3nt: TGTGCCAGCAACACAGGACTAGCGGGAGGATCCTACAATGAGCAGTTCTTC
CDR3aa: CASNTGLAGGSYNEQFF

abundance: many
d_gene: .
v_gene: TRBV6-1
j_gene: TRBJ2-3
CDR3nt: TGTGCCAGCAGTTACCTGATTACAGATACGCAGTATTTT
CDR3aa: CASSYLITDTQYF

abundance: .
d_gene: TRBD2
v_gene: TRBV28
j_gene: TRBJ2-3
CDR3nt: TGTGCCAGCAGCTCTAGCGGGAGTGGAGGGGATACGCAGTATTTT
CDR3aa: CASSSSGSGGDTQYF

abundance: .
d_gene: TRBD1
v_gene: TRBV19
j_gene: TRBJ1-1
CDR3nt: TGTGCCAGTAGTGGTTGGACAGGGACTGAAGCTTTCTTT
CDR3aa: CASSGWTGTEAFF

abundance: .
d_gene: .
v_gene: TRBV15
j_gene: TRBJ2-1
CDR3nt: TGTGCCACCAGCAGAGATAGGCGGATTAACGGGGAGCAGTTCTTC
CDR3aa: CATSRDRRINGEQFF

abundance: .
d_gene: TRBD1
v_gene: TRBV5-4
j_gene: TRBJ1-1
CDR3nt: TGTGCCAGCAGCTTGGTTGACAGGGAGAACACTGAAGCTTTCTTT
CDR3aa: CASSLVDRENTEAFF

abundance: many
d_gene: .
v_gene: TRBV7-2
j_gene: TRBJ1-1
CDR3nt: TGTGCCAGCAGCTGGGACATTTCGAACACTGAAGCTTTCTTT
CDR3aa: CASSWDISNTEAFF

abundance: .
d_gene: .
v_gene: TRBV5-1
j_gene: TRBJ1-1
CDR3nt: TGCTCCAGCAGCAAGGGAATGAACACTGAAGCTTTCTTT
CDR3aa: CSSSKGMNTEAFF

abundance: .
d_gene: .
v_gene: TRBV11-3
j_gene: TRBJ2-5
CDR3nt: TGTGCCAGCAGCCCTGGGAACGGGATGTACCAAGAGACCCAGTACTTC
CDR3aa: CASSPGNGMYQETQYF

abundance: .
d_gene: TRBD2
v_gene: TRBV7-8
j_gene: TRBJ2-3
CDR3nt: TGTGCCAGCAGCCCCGGACTAGCGGGAGGGGTGACAGATACGCAGTATTTT
CDR3aa: CASSPGLAGGVTDTQYF

abundance: few
d_gene: .
v_gene: TRBV12-3/TRBV12-4
j_gene: TRBJ1-2
CDR3nt: TGTGCCAGCAGTTTTACCCCGGACAGCCAGTATGGCTACACCTTC
CDR3aa: CASSFTPDSQYGYTF

abundance: many
d_gene: .
v_gene: TRBV6-1
j_gene: TRBJ1-5
CDR3nt: TGTGCCAGCAAAACCGCCGGGGGGACCAGGGTGGACAATCAGCCCCAGCATTTT
CDR3aa: CASKTAGGTRVDNQPQHF

abundance: .
d_gene: .
v_gene: TRBV7-8
j_gene: TRBJ1-2
CDR3nt: TGTGCCAGCAGCTTCCAAGATGGGAACTATGGCTACACCTTC
CDR3aa: CASSFQDGNYGYTF

abundance: .
d_gene: .
v_gene: TRBV6-6
j_gene: TRBJ1-2
CDR3nt: TGTGCCAGCAGTACACTAGGGCAGGGAGTACGAGGCTACACCTTC
CDR3aa: CASSTLGQGVRGYTF

abundance: .
d_gene: .
v_gene: TRBV10-2
j_gene: TRBJ1-1
CDR3nt: TGCGCCAGCAGTGAAATAGGGGGGCAGGGAACGATGAACACTGAAGCTTTCTTT
CDR3aa: CASSEIGGQGTMNTEAFF

abundance: .
d_gene: .
v_gene: TRBV28
j_gene: TRBJ1-5
CDR3nt: TGTGCCAGCATATCAGGAGGGAATCAGCCCCAGCATTTT
CDR3aa: CASISGGNQPQHF

abundance: .
d_gene: .
v_gene: TRBV27
j_gene: TRBJ1-1
CDR3nt: TGTGCCAGCAGTTTATTCGGCGGCATGAACACTGAAGCTTTCTTT
CDR3aa: CASSLFGGMNTEAFF

abundance: once
d_gene: .
v_gene: TRBV20-1
j_gene: TRBJ1-1
CDR3nt: TGCAGTGCTGAAAAGGGCAGCACTGAAGCTTTCTTT
CDR3aa: CSAEKGSTEAFF

abundance: .
d_gene: .
v_gene: TRBV11-2
j_gene: TRBJ2-1
CDR3nt: TGTGCCAGCAGCCCCGGACCCGGTACCCAGTTCTTC
CDR3aa: CASSPGPGTQFF

abundance: .
d_gene: .
v_gene: TRBV11-2
j_gene: TRBJ1-1
CDR3nt: TGTGCCAGCAGCCCCCTTAGAGCTAACACTGAAGCTTTCTTT
CDR3aa: CASSPLRANTEAFF

abundance: .
d_gene: TRBD2
v_gene: TRBV7-2
j_gene: TRBJ2-7
CDR3nt: TGTGCCAGCAGCGACGGACTAGCCTACTCCTACGAGCAGTACTTC
CDR3aa: CASSDGLAYSYEQYF

abundance: .
d_gene: .
v_gene: TRBV7-2
j_gene: TRBJ2-7
CDR3nt: TGTGCCAGCAGCTTATTCCCTCAGGACGGCTACGAGCAGTACTTC
CDR3aa: CASSLFPQDGYEQYF

abundance: .
d_gene: TRBD2
v_gene: TRBV20-1
j_gene: TRBJ2-1
CDR3nt: TGCAGTAGCGAGCGTAGAAGGACTAGCGCGGAGCAGTTCTTC
CDR3aa: CSSERRRTSAEQFF

abundance: .
d_gene: .
v_gene: TRBV5-1
j_gene: TRBJ1-2
CDR3nt: TGCGCCAGCAGCTTCTTAGACTCCTCGGAGGGCTATGGCTACACCTTC
CDR3aa: CASSFLDSSEGYGYTF

abundance: .
d_gene: .
v_gene: TRBV20-1
j_gene: TRBJ1-5
CDR3nt: TGCAGTGCCCCGACGGGTCCCAATCAGCCCCAGCATTTT
CDR3aa: CSAPTGPNQPQHF

abundance: many
d_gene: .
v_gene: TRBV7-2
j_gene: TRBJ1-5
CDR3nt: TGTGCCAGCAGCCCGGGCCTCCAAGGCAATCAGCCCCAGCATTTT
CDR3aa: CASSPGLQGNQPQHF